Presented here are 17 T cell receptor beta chains from one specimen sequenced in a study of beta chain features in type 1 diabetes. Every bit of the isolated RNA underwent reverse transcription, so sequencing read expressed TCRB transcripts. Method: immunoSEQ multiplex PCR; TCRdb's copy keeps in-frame clones and lacks some. In the table there are about 350,000 clones, roughly 21% of which are singletons. The specimen was naive CD4+ T cells from blood. All receptors come from a woman aged 18-29 years in good health.

This clone was seen only a few times. The chain combines TRBV5-1 with TRBJ1-5; D might be TRBD1 (6 bases). This CDR3 is built from 15 residues. V dropped 2 bases and J dropped 2 bases, with 11 bases sitting between them. The germline V gene encodes CDR1 SGHRS and CDR2 YFSETQ. CDR3 sequence reads: CASSFVPGGNQPQHF. CDR3 coding DNA: TGCGCCAGCAGCTTCGTTCCAGGGGGCAATCAGCCCCAGCATTTT.

V usage is TRBV30 and J usage is TRBJ2-7; D is perhaps TRBD2 (5 bases). The V gene lost 2 bases and the J gene lost 10 bases, with 18 bases spanning the gap. The CDR3 extends over 13 amino acids. Germline lookup yields CDR1 GTSNPN and CDR2 SVGIG (reference sequence). The DNA of the CDR3 is TGTGCCTGGAGTCCAGCGAATTGGGAGTCCCAGTACTTC. Amino acid sequence: CAWSPANWESQYF.

This clone was seen a handful of times. The rearrangement uses TRBV4-2 and TRBJ2-4, with 7 bases fitting TRBD2. Per germline, CDR1 LGHNA and CDR2 YNFKEQ. The CDR3 contains 17 residues. The V gene end was trimmed by 0 bases and the J gene end by 7 bases; junction bases not matched to a gene: 12. The CDR3 nucleotides read TGTGCCAGCAGCCAAGAGCCCAGCGGGGTCCGGCCGAACATTCAGTACTTC. Protein sequence: CASSQEPSGVRPNIQYF.

The CDR3 DNA sequence: TGTGCCAGCAGCTTAGGAGCGGGAGGGTCAGATACGCAGTATTTT. This gives the protein CASSLGAGGSDTQYF. The rearrangement links TRBV7-8 to TRBJ2-3, with 10 bases identical to TRBD2. Germline CDR1 is SGHVS and CDR2 is FQNEAQ. V lost 1 base to trimming and J lost 4 bases; unmatched junction nucleotides: 2. The CDR3 spans 15 residues.

This sequence joins TRBV5-4 and TRBJ1-4, with D possibly TRBD1 on 5 matching bases. Trimming took 4 bases from V and 0 from J, leaving 10 bases between them. Looked up from germline, CDR1 is SGHNT and CDR2 is YYREEE (reference sequence). This CDR3 contains 15 residues. CDR3 DNA sequence: TGTGCCAGCAGCCCCGTAGGGGCAACTAATGAAAAACTGTTTTTT. This sequence encodes CASSPVGATNEKLFF.

This clone showed up just a few times. The rearrangement links TRBV10-3 to TRBJ2-7; no reliable D call. Germline V gene sequence: CDR1 ENHRY, CDR2 SYGVKD. This CDR3 comprises 15 residues. Trimming left V 5 bases short and J 3 bases short, with 17 bases between. This CDR3 reads CAISPREADRYEQYF. The CDR3 DNA sequence: TGTGCCATCAGTCCCCGAGAGGCAGACCGCTACGAGCAGTACTTC.

The chain has TRBV27 and TRBJ2-5; 8 bases line up with TRBD2. This CDR3 contains 14 residues. Germline lookup yields CDR1 MNHEY and CDR2 SMNVEV (reference sequence). Trimming at V came to 2 bases and at J to 6 bases, leaving 5 bases not matched to a gene. The CDR3 loop is CASSLTGGPQTQYF. CDR3 coding DNA: TGTGCCAGCAGTTTAACGGGAGGGCCACAGACCCAGTACTTC.

This clone was observed a handful of times. The rearrangement uses TRBV5-1 and TRBJ2-7, with TRBD1 as a possible D gene (5 bases). The germline V and J ends were trimmed by 0 bases and 3 bases, with 10 bases remaining between them. Germline V gene data show CDR1 as SGHRS and CDR2 as YFSETQ. The CDR3 is 14 amino acids. This CDR3 is CASSLDRLLYEQYF. In DNA, the CDR3 is TGCGCCAGCAGCTTGGACAGGTTACTCTACGAGCAGTACTTC.

Only a few counts were recorded for this clone. The CDR3 sequence is CASSLDGEGLAEQFF. The CDR3 DNA sequence: TGCGCCAGCAGCTTGGACGGGGAGGGTTTGGCTGAGCAGTTCTTC. J is TRBJ2-1 and V is TRBV5-1, with 7 bases that match TRBD2. Germline loops: CDR1 SGHRS, CDR2 YFSETQ. The CDR3 has 15 residues. V was pared by 0 bases and J by 9 bases, with 9 bases of the junction left unmatched.

This rearrangement joins TRBV4-1 to TRBJ1-1; TRBD1 aligns across 8 bases. The J segment lost 6 bases and the V segment lost 5 bases, leaving 5 bases of the junction unmatched. Germline-derived CDR1 and CDR2 are MGHRA and YSYEKL. The CDR3 loop spans 13 amino acids. CDR3 DNA: TGCGCCAGCAGCGAGACAGGGGTCTCTGAAGCTTTCTTT. Amino acids: CASSETGVSEAFF.

This clone was detected a few times. The chain carries TRBV5-4 and TRBJ2-7; D ambiguous. CDR1 SGHNT and CDR2 YYREEE come from the germline V gene (reference sequence). CDR3 size: 12 residues. The germline V and J ends were trimmed by 3 bases and 3 bases, with 7 bases remaining between them. This CDR3 reads CASSSPDYEQYF. CDR3 in DNA: TGTGCCAGCAGCTCCCCAGACTACGAGCAGTACTTC. Using reference TRBV5-4 and TRBJ2-7 for the parts outside the CDR3, the full variable domain is ETGVTQSPTHLIKTRGQQVTLRCSSQSGHNTVSWYQQALGQGPQFIFQYYREEENGRGNFPPRFSGLQFPNYSSELNVNALELDDSALYLCASSSPDYEQYFGPGTRLTVT.

This clone has a handful of counts. This rearrangement joins TRBV30 to TRBJ1-1, with D possibly matching TRBD1 (5 bases). The ends were cut back, 0 bases at V and 7 bases at J, with 12 bases in the middle. There are 13 residues in the CDR3. Looked up from germline, CDR1 is GTSNPN and CDR2 is SVGIG (reference sequence). The CDR3 reads CAWSVGRDDEAFF. The CDR3 coding sequence is TGTGCCTGGAGTGTTGGCAGGGATGATGAAGCTTTCTTT. The full variable domain, in which reference TRBV30 and TRBJ1-1 provide the parts outside the CDR3, is SQTIHQWPATLVQPVGSPLSLECTVEGTSNPNLYWYRQAAGRGLQLLFYSVGIGQISSEVPQNLSASRPQDRQFILSSKKLLLSDSGFYLCAWSVGRDDEAFFGQGTRLTVV.

This clone was counted a few times. The V call is TRBV30, the J call TRBJ2-1, with 8 nucleotides matching TRBD2. This CDR3 has 15 amino acids. In germline, CDR1 is GTSNPN, CDR2 SVGIG (reference sequence). V was clipped by 4 bases and J by 3 bases; unmatched bases: 8. CDR3 sequence: CAWNRRRGDYNEQFF. CDR3 DNA sequence: TGTGCCTGGAACAGGAGGCGGGGGGACTACAATGAGCAGTTCTTC.

There are a few counts of this clone. The chain has TRBV7-9 and TRBJ1-2; tentatively, D is TRBD1 (5 bases). V was clipped by 2 bases and J by 4 bases, with 17 bases between them. The CDR3 runs to 16 residues. Germline values: CDR1 SEHNR, CDR2 FQNEAQ (reference sequence). The CDR3 is CASSLTGSGGSYGYTF. The DNA of the CDR3 is TGTGCCAGCAGCTTAACAGGATCCGGTGGATCCTATGGCTACACCTTC.

This clone was found a few times. This chain uses TRBV7-2 with TRBJ2-7; 11 bases are a match to TRBD2. Trimming took 5 bases from V and 6 from J; bases not matched to a gene: 9. The CDR3 totals 15 residues. CDR1 and CDR2 from the germline V gene are SGHTA and FQGNSA. CDR3 region: CASSKTSGTSPEQYF. CDR3 in DNA: TGTGCCAGCAGCAAGACTAGCGGGACGTCCCCCGAGCAGTACTTC. Together with reference TRBV7-2 and TRBJ2-7, the CDR3 gives the full variable domain: GAGVSQSPSNKVTEKGKDVELRCDPISGHTALYWYRQSLGQGLEFLIYFQGNSAPDKSGLPSDRFSAERTGGSVSTLTIQRTQQEDSAVYLCASSKTSGTSPEQYFGPGTRLTVT.

The J gene is TRBJ2-7, the V gene TRBV11-2, with unresolved D. Germline values: CDR1 SGHAT, CDR2 FQNNGV. The CDR3 is 13 amino acids. V shed 3 bases and J shed 4 bases, with 10 bases lying between them. CDR3 sequence: CASSLTPDYEQYF. Here the CDR3 DNA reads TGTGCCAGCAGCTTGACACCCGATTACGAGCAGTACTTC.

J is TRBJ2-1 and V is TRBV5-1, with D maybe TRBD2 (6 bases). Germline V CDR1 and CDR2: SGHRS, YFSETQ. The CDR3 contains 14 residues. The V end was cut by 6 bases, the J end by 8 bases, with 18 bases between. CDR3 sequence (DNA): TGCGCCAGCAACCGACTAGGTCTTCTGGATGAGCAGTTCTTC. Its protein is CASNRLGLLDEQFF.